The T cell receptor beta chain under discussion was sequenced for a study of blood T cell repertoires in COVID-19. CDR3 length: 13 amino acids. V was pared by 5 bases and J by 8 bases, with 6 bases of the junction left unmatched. Germline CDR1 SGHTA, CDR2 FQGNSA. Clones were sequenced by immunoSEQ multiplex PCR, and TCRdb holds only the in-frame ones, with some missing. The sample has about 280,000 clones, about 82% seen once. The sequence came from a man aged 45-65 years with active or convalescent COVID-19. The chain couples TRBV7-2 to TRBJ2-1; 7 nucleotides match TRBD2. Sequencing was performed on peripheral blood. CDR3 DNA: TGTGCCAGCAGCCTCGTAGCGGGTTATGAGCAGTTCTTC. It is translated as CASSLVAGYEQFF.